The next 27 T cell receptor beta chains were all read from a single sample in a study of cytomegalovirus exposure and HLA in healthy donors. The PCR made use of 60 Vbeta and 13 Jbeta primers. Here immunoSEQ multiplex PCR was the method, and the copy in TCRdb shows in-frame clones only, minus some. The sample shows roughly 200,000 clones, around 89% of them seen only once. Specimen: PBMCs. Every receptor here comes from a woman younger than 30 in good health and CMV-seronegative.

Written as DNA, the CDR3 is TGTGCCAGCAGCTTGGGTACAGGGGTGGTGAACACTGAAGCTTTCTTT. This gives the protein CASSLGTGVVNTEAFF. The chain has TRBV5-6 and TRBJ1-1, with 7 positions matching TRBD1. This CDR3 comprises 16 residues. J was trimmed by 0 bases and V by 0 bases; bases with no gene match: 5. Germline-derived CDR1 and CDR2 are SGHDT and YYEEEE.

The chain recombines TRBV7-8 with TRBJ2-3; D not resolved. Trimming took off 2 bases at V and 6 bases at J, with 21 bases between the two ends. The CDR3 covers 17 residues. The germline V gene encodes CDR1 SGHVS and CDR2 FQNEAQ. CDR3 in amino acids: CASSLKRPVPEWDTQYF. As DNA, the CDR3 is TGTGCCAGCAGCTTAAAGAGGCCAGTTCCTGAGTGGGATACGCAGTATTTT. The variable domain in full, with the rest retrieved from reference TRBV7-8 and TRBJ2-3, is GAGVSQSPRYKVAKRGQDVALRCDPISGHVSLFWYQQALGQGPEFLTYFQNEAQLDKSGLPSDRFFAERPEGSVSTLKIQRTQQEDSAVYLCASSLKRPVPEWDTQYFGPGTRLTVL.

The chain joins TRBV4-2 to TRBJ2-1; D unresolved. The CDR3 covers 12 residues. Germline V gene lookup returns CDR1 LGHNA and CDR2 YNFKEQ. With 1 base removed from V and 7 bases from J, the gap between germline ends came to 5 bases. The CDR3 DNA follows: TGTGCCAGCAGCCAAGCCCCAAATGAGCAGTTCTTC. This encodes CASSQAPNEQFF.

The rearrangement links TRBV7-2 to TRBJ2-7; 7 bases are shared with TRBD1. V dropped 5 bases and J dropped 0; count of bases not matched to a gene: 7. Germline V gives CDR1 SGHTA, CDR2 FQGNSA. The CDR3 runs to 15 residues. The CDR3 DNA follows: TGTGCCAGCAGCCCGGGACAGATAAGCTCCTACGAGCAGTACTTC. This sequence encodes CASSPGQISSYEQYF.

The V gene is TRBV5-4, the J gene TRBJ2-2, with 7 bases fitting TRBD1. The CDR3 has 15 amino acids. Germline V gene sequence: CDR1 SGHNT, CDR2 YYREEE (reference sequence). The trim removed 4 bases at V and 5 bases at J, leaving 8 bases unmatched. CDR3 nucleotides: TGTGCCAGCAGCGATGACAGGGTTGGGACCGGGGAGCTGTTTTTT. It is translated as CASSDDRVGTGELFF.

The genes are TRBV7-9 and TRBJ2-2; D remains ambiguous. This CDR3 comprises 13 residues. Germline CDR1 reads SEHNR; CDR2 reads FQNEAQ (reference sequence). V gave up 2 bases and J gave up 4 bases, with 5 bases separating them. In nucleotides, the CDR3 is TGTGCCAGCAGCTTACAGGTCACCGGGGAGCTGTTTTTT. Amino acid sequence: CASSLQVTGELFF.

The chain carries TRBV19 and TRBJ1-2; D is unresolved. Looked up from germline, CDR1 is LNHDA and CDR2 is SQIVND (reference sequence). V was cut by 6 bases and J by 8 bases, with 16 bases left in between. The CDR3 totals 13 residues. For the CDR3, the DNA is TGTGCCAGTAGAATGGGCGCTCCCCAGGGCTACACCTTC. Encoded protein: CASRMGAPQGYTF.

This clone appeared a few times. The junction does not match germline at one end; this may be a read error. The gene calls are TRBV10-3 and TRBJ1-1, with TRBD1 as a possible D gene (6 bases). Germline values: CDR1 ENHRY, CDR2 SYGVKD. The CDR3 covers 10 residues. The CDR3 DNA reads TGTGCCATCACTCTACCGGGACATTCTTTT. This codes for CAITLPGHSF.

This clone occurred once. The V and J genes are TRBV7-8 and TRBJ1-2; weak D call: TRBD1 (5 bases). Germline values: CDR1 SGHVS, CDR2 FQNEAQ. V was pared by 5 bases and J by 1 base, with 14 bases between. The CDR3 spans 15 residues. CDR3 sequence (DNA): TGTGCCAGCAGCCAACCGGGGGGTCTTAACTATGGCTACACCTTC. Protein: CASSQPGGLNYGYTF.

The rearrangement joins TRBV9 to TRBJ2-7; no definite D call. The V gene's germline CDR1 is SGDLS and CDR2 YYNGEE. V lost 3 bases to trimming and J lost 6 bases, with 13 bases between them. CDR3 length: 13 amino acids. CDR3 region: CASSAAPTLEQYF. In DNA, the CDR3 is TGTGCCAGCAGCGCCGCCCCAACTCTCGAGCAGTACTTC.

This clone was seen once. The gene calls are TRBV30 and TRBJ1-1; the D gene is possibly TRBD1 (6 bases). CDR1 is GTSNPN and CDR2 is SVGIG in the germline V gene (reference sequence). This CDR3 is 16 amino acids long. Trimming shortened V by 5 bases and J by 5 bases, and 24 bases separated the two germline ends. CDR3 DNA sequence: TGTGCCTGGGGCCGTTGGGTTGAAGGGGGACGGACTGAAGCTTTCTTT. This encodes CAWGRWVEGGRTEAFF.

The CDR3 protein is CASSLGGLSSYEQYF. The CDR3 bases are TGCGCCAGCAGCTTAGGGGGTCTAAGCTCCTACGAGCAGTACTTC. V is TRBV5-1 and J is TRBJ2-7, with D maybe TRBD1 (6 bases). The V gene's germline CDR1 is SGHRS and CDR2 YFSETQ. This CDR3 region has 15 residues. Between the trimmed V and J ends, which lost 2 bases and 0 bases, there was a span of 12 bases.

The chain is built from TRBV19 and TRBJ2-5; D is perhaps TRBD2 (5 bases). The assigned J gene may be wrong: the sequence end matches TRBJ2-7 better. Germline CDR1 is LNHDA and CDR2 is SQIVND (reference sequence). The CDR3 extends over 13 amino acids. CDR3 sequence reads: CASRAGNKYEQYF. In DNA, the CDR3 is TGTGCCAGTAGAGCCGGGAACAAATACGAGCAGTACTTC.

This rearrangement joins TRBV5-4 to TRBJ2-5; D unclear. The better agreement between TRBJ2-7 and the DNA end casts doubt on the J call. The germline CDR1 and CDR2 sequences are SGHNT and YYREEE (reference sequence). The CDR3 spans 12 residues. The CDR3 spells CASSLGLYEQYF. In nucleotides, the CDR3 is TGTGCCAGCAGCCTCGGTCTCTACGAGCAGTACTTC.

The chain recombines TRBV19 with TRBJ2-7; 10 bases agree with TRBD1. The CDR3 spans 14 residues. Germline-derived CDR1 and CDR2 are LNHDA and SQIVND (reference sequence). V dropped 6 bases and J dropped 2; count of bases not matched to a gene: 4. The CDR3 DNA is TGTGCCAGTAGCCCGGGACAGGGGACCTACGAGCAGTACTTC. Protein sequence: CASSPGQGTYEQYF. The complete variable domain, with remaining parts taken from reference TRBV19 and TRBJ2-7, reads DGGITQSPKYLFRKEGQNVTLSCEQNLNHDAMYWYRQDPGQGLRLIYYSQIVNDFQKGDIAEGYSVSREKKESFPLTVTSAQKNPTAFYLCASSPGQGTYEQYFGPGTRLTVT.

The chain employs TRBV7-9 and TRBJ2-7; 13 positions match TRBD2. Trimming cost V 1 base and J 6 bases; bases outside gene matches: 0. Germline V gene data show CDR1 as SEHNR and CDR2 as FQNEAQ (reference sequence). CDR3 length equals 14 residues. The CDR3 coding sequence is TGTGCCAGCAGCTTAGGACTAGCGGGGGGCGAGCAGTACTTC. It translates to CASSLGLAGGEQYF.

V gene TRBV5-6 combines with J gene TRBJ2-1; a possible D gene is TRBD2 (6 bases). Germline loops: CDR1 SGHDT, CDR2 YYEEEE. There are 15 residues in the CDR3. V was shortened by 4 bases and J by 2 bases, with 13 bases between the two germline ends. The CDR3 region has the DNA TGTGCCAGCAGCCCACGGGACTTTGCCTACAATGAGCAGTTCTTC. As protein: CASSPRDFAYNEQFF.

This clone was counted a few times. V and J are TRBV7-9 and TRBJ2-7, with 10 positions matching TRBD2. The germline V gene has CDR1 SEHNR and CDR2 FQNEAQ (reference sequence). The junction had 3 bases not matched to a gene; V was cut back by 5 bases and J by 2 bases. This CDR3 spans 14 amino acids. CDR3 sequence reads: CASSPTSGAYEQYF. The CDR3, as DNA: TGTGCCAGCAGCCCAACTAGCGGGGCCTACGAGCAGTACTTC.

This chain joins TRBV5-4 and TRBJ1-2; tentative D call: TRBD1 (6 bases). The CDR3 totals 14 residues. In germline, CDR1 is SGHNT, CDR2 YYREEE (reference sequence). Trimming shortened V by 3 bases and J by 0 bases, and 9 bases separated the two germline ends. CDR3 in amino acids: CASSSNRANYGYTF. CDR3 nucleotides: TGTGCCAGCAGCTCGAACAGGGCTAACTATGGCTACACCTTC.

The gene calls are TRBV2 and TRBJ2-5, with TRBD1 identical over 8 bases. The CDR3 contains 14 residues. J gave up 3 bases and V 4 bases, and 4 bases lay outside the gene matches. Germline V gene data show CDR1 as SNHLY and CDR2 as FYNNEI. The CDR3 region is CASSVETGEETQYF. CDR3 sequence (DNA): TGTGCCAGCAGTGTTGAGACAGGGGAAGAGACCCAGTACTTC. The full variable domain, in which reference TRBV2 and TRBJ2-5 provide the parts outside the CDR3, is EPEVTQTPSHQVTQMGQEVILRCVPISNHLYFYWYRQILGQKVEFLVSFYNNEISEKSEIFDDQFSVERPDGSNFTLKIRSTKLEDSAMYFCASSVETGEETQYFGPGTRLLVL.

For this clone: The sample contains more than one DNA sequence encoding this CDR3. The genes are TRBV5-1 and TRBJ2-7; 7 bases are a match to TRBD2. The CDR3 is made up of 15 amino acids. CDR1 is SGHRS, CDR2 YFSETQ, per germline. Trimming at V came to 2 bases and at J to 0 bases, leaving 5 bases not matched to a gene. The CDR3 loop reads CASSFGGGTSYEQYF. In DNA, the CDR3 is TGCGCCAGCAGCTTTGGGGGGGGTACCTCCTACGAGCAGTACTTC.

The rearrangement joins TRBV19 to TRBJ2-2; 8 nucleotides match TRBD2. Germline CDR1 and CDR2: LNHDA and SQIVND (reference sequence). The length of the CDR3 is 14 residues. The V gene end was trimmed by 4 bases and the J gene end by 4 bases; junction bases not matched to a gene: 2. The CDR3 DNA reads TGTGCCAGTAGTACGAGCGGGAGCACCGGGGAGCTGTTTTTT. Its translation is CASSTSGSTGELFF.

The chain employs TRBV2 and TRBJ2-1; the match to TRBD2 covers 13 bases. Trimming removed 6 bases from V and 6 bases from J; junction bases left unmatched: 5. In germline, CDR1 is SNHLY, CDR2 FYNNEI. The CDR3 runs to 15 residues. CDR3 sequence: CASSPTSGRANEQFF. The CDR3 nucleotides read TGTGCCAGCAGCCCCACTAGCGGGAGGGCCAATGAGCAGTTCTTC.

In this sample, this clone turned up once. The chain combines TRBV5-1 with TRBJ1-2; D might be TRBD1 (6 bases). This CDR3 is 14 amino acids long. Germline V gene lookup returns CDR1 SGHRS and CDR2 YFSETQ. V dropped 0 bases and J dropped 3 bases, with 9 bases sitting between them. The CDR3 here is CASSLDRAYYGYTF. In DNA, the CDR3 is TGCGCCAGCAGCTTGGACAGGGCTTACTATGGCTACACCTTC.

This chain links TRBV7-9 with TRBJ1-4; no clear D. V was trimmed by 5 bases and J by 1 base, leaving 11 bases between them. The CDR3 spans 15 residues. Germline loops: CDR1 SEHNR, CDR2 FQNEAQ (reference sequence). CDR3 sequence reads: CASSRAEGTNEKLFF. CDR3 DNA: TGTGCCAGCAGCCGCGCCGAGGGAACTAATGAAAAACTGTTTTTT. Using reference TRBV7-9 and TRBJ1-4 for the parts outside the CDR3, the full variable domain is DTGVSQNPRHKITKRGQNVTFRCDPISEHNRLYWYRQTLGQGPEFLTYFQNEAQLEKSRLLSDRFSAERPKGSFSTLEIQRTEQGDSAMYLCASSRAEGTNEKLFFGSGTQLSVL.

The chain recombines TRBV7-2 with TRBJ1-1; D gene ambiguous. Germline V gives CDR1 SGHTA, CDR2 FQGNSA. V was trimmed by 5 bases and J by 4 bases, leaving 14 bases between them. CDR3 length: 14 residues. The CDR3 region is CASSHNSGGTEAFF. Here the CDR3 DNA reads TGTGCCAGCAGCCATAACAGTGGAGGCACTGAAGCTTTCTTT.

The chain combines TRBV18 with TRBJ2-7; a possible D gene is TRBD1 (6 bases). Germline V CDR1 and CDR2: KGHSH, LQKENI. The CDR3 length is 15 residues. Trimming stripped 3 bases from V and 2 bases from J, with 14 bases between. The CDR3 is CASSPYRDTPYEQYF. CDR3 nucleotide sequence: TGTGCCAGCTCACCCTACCGGGACACTCCCTACGAGCAGTACTTC. Complete variable domain (other parts from reference TRBV18 and TRBJ2-7): NAGVMQNPRHLVRRRGQEARLRCSPMKGHSHVYWYRQLPEEGLKFMVYLQKENIIDESGMPKERFSAEFPKEGPSILRIQQVVRGDSAAYFCASSPYRDTPYEQYFGPGTRLTVT.